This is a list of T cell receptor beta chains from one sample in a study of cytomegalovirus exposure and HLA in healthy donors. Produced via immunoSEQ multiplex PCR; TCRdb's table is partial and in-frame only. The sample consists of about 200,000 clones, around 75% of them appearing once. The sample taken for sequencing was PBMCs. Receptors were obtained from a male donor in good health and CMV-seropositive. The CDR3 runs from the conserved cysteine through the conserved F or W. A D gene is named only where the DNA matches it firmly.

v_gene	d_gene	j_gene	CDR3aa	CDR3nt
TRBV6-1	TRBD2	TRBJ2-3	CASSEGLAGGTDTQYF	TGTGCCAGCAGTGAAGGACTAGCGGGAGGGACAGATACGCAGTATTTT
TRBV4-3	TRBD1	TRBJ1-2	CASSQDREPYGYTF	TGCGCCAGCAGCCAGGACAGGGAACCCTATGGCTACACCTTC
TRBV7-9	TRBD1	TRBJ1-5	CSSSRYGDSNQPQHF	TGTTCCAGCAGCCGCTACGGGGACAGTAATCAGCCCCAGCATTTT
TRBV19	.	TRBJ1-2	CASVQGISDFTF	TGTGCCAGTGTTCAGGGGATTTCAGATTTCACCTTC
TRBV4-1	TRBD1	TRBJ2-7	CASMPGQGASEQYF	TGCGCCAGCATGCCGGGACAGGGGGCATCGGAGCAGTACTTC
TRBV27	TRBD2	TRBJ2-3	CASSNYGLAALKDTQYF	TGTGCCAGCAGTAACTACGGACTAGCGGCACTTAAAGATACGCAGTATTTT
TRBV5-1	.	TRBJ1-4	CASSLQGNDEKLFF	TGCGCCAGCAGCTTACAGGGTAATGACGAAAAACTGTTTTTT
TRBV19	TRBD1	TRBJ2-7	CASTPGGQGTYEQYF	TGTGCCAGTACCCCCGGGGGACAGGGGACCTACGAGCAGTACTTC
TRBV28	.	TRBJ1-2	CASSLQFIGQGNYGYTF	TGTGCCAGCAGTTTGCAGTTTATCGGGCAGGGTAACTATGGCTACACCTTC
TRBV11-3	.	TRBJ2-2	CASSWSFGELFF	TGTGCCAGCAGCTGGAGTTTCGGGGAGCTGTTTTTT